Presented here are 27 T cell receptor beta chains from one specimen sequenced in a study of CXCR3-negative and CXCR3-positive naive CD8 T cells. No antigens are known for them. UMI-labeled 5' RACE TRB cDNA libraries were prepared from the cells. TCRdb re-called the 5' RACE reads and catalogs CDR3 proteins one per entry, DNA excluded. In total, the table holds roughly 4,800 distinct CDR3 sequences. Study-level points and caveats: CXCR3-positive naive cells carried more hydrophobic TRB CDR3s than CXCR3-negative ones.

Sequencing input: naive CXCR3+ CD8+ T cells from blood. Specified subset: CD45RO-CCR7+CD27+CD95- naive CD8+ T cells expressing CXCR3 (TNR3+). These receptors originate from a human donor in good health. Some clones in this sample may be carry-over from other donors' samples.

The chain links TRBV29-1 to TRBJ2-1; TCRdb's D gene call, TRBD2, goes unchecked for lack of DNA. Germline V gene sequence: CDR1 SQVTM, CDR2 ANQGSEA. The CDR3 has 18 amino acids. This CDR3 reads CSVNGWFYGTSGRDEQFF.

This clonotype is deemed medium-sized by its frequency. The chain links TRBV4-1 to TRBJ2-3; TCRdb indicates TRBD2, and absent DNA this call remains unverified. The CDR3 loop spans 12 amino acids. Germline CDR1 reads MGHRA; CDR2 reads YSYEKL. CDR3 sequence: CASSQRGDTQYF.

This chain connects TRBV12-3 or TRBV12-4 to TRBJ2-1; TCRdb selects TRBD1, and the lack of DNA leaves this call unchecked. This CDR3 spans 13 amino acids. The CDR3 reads CASSPTGEPEQFF.

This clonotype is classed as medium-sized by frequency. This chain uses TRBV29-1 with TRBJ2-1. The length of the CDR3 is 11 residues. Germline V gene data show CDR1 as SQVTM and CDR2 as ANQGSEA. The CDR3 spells CSVVLRNEQFF.

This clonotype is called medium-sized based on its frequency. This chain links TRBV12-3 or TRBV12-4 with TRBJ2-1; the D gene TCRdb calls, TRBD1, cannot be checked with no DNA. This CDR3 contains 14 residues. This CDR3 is CASTTPGGDNEQFF.

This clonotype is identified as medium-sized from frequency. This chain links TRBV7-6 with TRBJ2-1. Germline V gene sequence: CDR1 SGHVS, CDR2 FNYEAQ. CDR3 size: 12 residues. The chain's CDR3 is CASSLEGNEQFF.

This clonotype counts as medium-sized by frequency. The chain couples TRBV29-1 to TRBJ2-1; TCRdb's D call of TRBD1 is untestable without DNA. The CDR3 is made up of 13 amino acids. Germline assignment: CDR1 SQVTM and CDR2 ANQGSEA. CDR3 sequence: CSVDRGEHNEQFF.

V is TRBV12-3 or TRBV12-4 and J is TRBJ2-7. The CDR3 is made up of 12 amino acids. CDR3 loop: CASSLMRSEQYF.

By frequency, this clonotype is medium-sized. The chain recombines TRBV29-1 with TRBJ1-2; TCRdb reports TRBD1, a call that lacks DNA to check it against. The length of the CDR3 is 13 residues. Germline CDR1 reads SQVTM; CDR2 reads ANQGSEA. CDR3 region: CSVDRGIDYGYTF.

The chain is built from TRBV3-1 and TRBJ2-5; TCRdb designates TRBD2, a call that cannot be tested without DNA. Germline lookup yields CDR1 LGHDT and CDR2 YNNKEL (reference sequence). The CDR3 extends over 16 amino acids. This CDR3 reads CASSLRLAGDGETQYF.

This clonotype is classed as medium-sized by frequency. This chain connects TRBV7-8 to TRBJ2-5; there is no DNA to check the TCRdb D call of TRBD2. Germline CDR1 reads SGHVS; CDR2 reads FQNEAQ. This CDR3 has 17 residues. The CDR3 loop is CASSGRTSGSLVETQYF.

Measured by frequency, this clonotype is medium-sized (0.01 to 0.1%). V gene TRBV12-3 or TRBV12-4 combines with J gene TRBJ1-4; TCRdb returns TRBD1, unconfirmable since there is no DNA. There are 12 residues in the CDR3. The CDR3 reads CASSPGSGTVFF.

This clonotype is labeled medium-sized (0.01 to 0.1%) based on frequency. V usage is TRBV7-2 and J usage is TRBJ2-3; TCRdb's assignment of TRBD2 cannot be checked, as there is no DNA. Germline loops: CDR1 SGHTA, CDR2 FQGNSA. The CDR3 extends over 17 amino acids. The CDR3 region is CASSLGIAGWPQDTQYF.

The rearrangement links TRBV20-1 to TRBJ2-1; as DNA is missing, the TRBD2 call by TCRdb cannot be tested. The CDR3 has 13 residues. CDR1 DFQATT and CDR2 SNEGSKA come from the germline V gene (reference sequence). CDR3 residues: CSASGGPYNEQFF.

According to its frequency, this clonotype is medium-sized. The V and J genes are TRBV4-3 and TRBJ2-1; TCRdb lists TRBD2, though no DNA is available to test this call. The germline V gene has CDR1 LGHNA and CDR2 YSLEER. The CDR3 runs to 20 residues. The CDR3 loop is CASSQDASGRATSSYNEQFF.

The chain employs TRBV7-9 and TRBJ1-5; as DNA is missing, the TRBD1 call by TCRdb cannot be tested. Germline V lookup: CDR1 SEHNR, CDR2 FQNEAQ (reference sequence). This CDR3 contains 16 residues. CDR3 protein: CASSLATGESNQPQHF.

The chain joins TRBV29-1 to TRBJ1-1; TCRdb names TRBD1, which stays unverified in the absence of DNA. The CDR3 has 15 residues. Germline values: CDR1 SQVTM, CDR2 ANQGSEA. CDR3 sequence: CSVEDPQGRGTEAFF.

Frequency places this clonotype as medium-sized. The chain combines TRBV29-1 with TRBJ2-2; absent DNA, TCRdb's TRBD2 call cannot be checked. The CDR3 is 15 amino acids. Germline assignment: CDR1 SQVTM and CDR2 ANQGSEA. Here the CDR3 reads CSVTSSGPNTGELFF.

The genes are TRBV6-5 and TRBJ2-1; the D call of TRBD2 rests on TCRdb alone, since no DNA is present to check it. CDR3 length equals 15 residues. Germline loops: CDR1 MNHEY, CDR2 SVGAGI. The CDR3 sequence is CASSYGSSGYNEQFF.

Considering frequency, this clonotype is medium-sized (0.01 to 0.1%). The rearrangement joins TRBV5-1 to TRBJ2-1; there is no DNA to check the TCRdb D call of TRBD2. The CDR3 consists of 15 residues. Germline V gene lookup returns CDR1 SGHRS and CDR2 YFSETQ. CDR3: CASSGGLAEYNEQFF.

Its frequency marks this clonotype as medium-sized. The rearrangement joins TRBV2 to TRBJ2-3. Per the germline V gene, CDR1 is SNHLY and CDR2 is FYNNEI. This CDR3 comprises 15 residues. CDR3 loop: CASSGFQSSTDTQYF. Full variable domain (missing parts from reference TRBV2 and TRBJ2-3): EPEVTQTPSHQVTQMGQEVILRCVPISNHLYFYWYRQILGQKVEFLVSFYNNEISEKSEIFDDQFSVERPDGSNFTLKIRSTKLEDSAMYFCASSGFQSSTDTQYFGPGTRLTVL.

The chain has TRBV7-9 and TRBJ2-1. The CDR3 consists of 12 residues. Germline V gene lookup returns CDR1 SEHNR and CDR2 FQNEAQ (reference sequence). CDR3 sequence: CASSFVYNEQFF.

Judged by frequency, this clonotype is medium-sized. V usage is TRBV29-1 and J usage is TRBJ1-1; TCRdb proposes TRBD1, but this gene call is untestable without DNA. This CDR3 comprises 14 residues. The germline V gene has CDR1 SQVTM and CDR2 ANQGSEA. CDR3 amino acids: CSVEGGRGLTEAFF.

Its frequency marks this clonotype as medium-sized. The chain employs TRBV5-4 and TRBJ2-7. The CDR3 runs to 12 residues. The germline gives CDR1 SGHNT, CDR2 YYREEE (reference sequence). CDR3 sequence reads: CASSLRVDEQYF. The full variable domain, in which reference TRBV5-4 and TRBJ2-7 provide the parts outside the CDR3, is ETGVTQSPTHLIKTRGQQVTLRCSSQSGHNTVSWYQQALGQGPQFIFQYYREEENGRGNFPPRFSGLQFPNYSSELNVNALELDDSALYLCASSLRVDEQYFGPGTRLTVT.

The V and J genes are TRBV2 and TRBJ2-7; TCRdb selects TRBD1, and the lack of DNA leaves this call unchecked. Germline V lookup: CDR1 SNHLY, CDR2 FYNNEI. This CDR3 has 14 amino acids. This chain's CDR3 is CASTPGRITYEQYF.

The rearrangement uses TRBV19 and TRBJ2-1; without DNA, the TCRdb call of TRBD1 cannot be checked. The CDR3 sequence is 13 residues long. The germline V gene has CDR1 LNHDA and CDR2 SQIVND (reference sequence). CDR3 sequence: CASSAPSPYEQFF.

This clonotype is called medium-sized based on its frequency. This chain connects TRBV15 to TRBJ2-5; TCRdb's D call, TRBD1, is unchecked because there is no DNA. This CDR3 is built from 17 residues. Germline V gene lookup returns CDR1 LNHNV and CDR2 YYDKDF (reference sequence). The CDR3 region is CATSRETHGQGRETQYF.